The 5 T cell receptor beta chains listed next were all sequenced from one sample in a study of blood T cell repertoires in COVID-19. Some clones are missing from TCRdb's copy, which holds only in-frame ones; the method was immunoSEQ multiplex PCR. The sample contains more than 95,000 clones, about nine tenths of which appear only once. The sample consisted of peripheral blood. Every receptor here comes from a man over 45 with acute or convalescent COVID-19.

The V gene is TRBV10-3, the J gene TRBJ2-3; 7 bases align to TRBD2. This CDR3 region has 15 residues. The V gene's germline CDR1 is ENHRY and CDR2 SYGVKD. J was trimmed by 1 base and V by 2 bases; bases with no gene match: 3. The CDR3 DNA follows: TGTGCCATCAGTGAGACGGGAGGAGGCACAGATACGCAGTATTTT. It translates to CAISETGGGTDTQYF.

The rearrangement links TRBV9 to TRBJ2-1; 8 nucleotides align to TRBD2. V was pared by 0 bases and J by 4 bases, with 3 bases of the junction left unmatched. The CDR3 contains 15 residues. Looked up from germline, CDR1 is SGDLS and CDR2 is YYNGEE. CDR3 protein: CASSVGLAGYNEQFF. CDR3 in DNA: TGTGCCAGCAGCGTAGGGCTAGCGGGTTACAATGAGCAGTTCTTC.

The V and J genes are TRBV15 and TRBJ2-7, with TRBD1 matching 7 bases. Germline CDR1 and CDR2: LNHNV and YYDKDF (reference sequence). J gave up 3 bases and V 3 bases, and 14 bases lay outside the gene matches. The CDR3 loop spans 17 amino acids. The CDR3 here is CATSSRISGTVIYEQYF. The CDR3 DNA follows: TGTGCCACCAGCAGCCGGATCTCCGGGACAGTTATCTACGAGCAGTACTTC.

The chain uses TRBV9 and TRBJ2-1, with 7 nucleotides matching TRBD2. V lost 3 bases and J lost 2; bases outside the gene matches: 14. The CDR3 contains 18 residues. Germline V gene sequence: CDR1 SGDLS, CDR2 YYNGEE. The DNA for the CDR3 is TGTGCCAGCAGCGGAGACCCGCGAGATAGCGGGCCCTACAATGAGCAGTTCTTC. It codes for CASSGDPRDSGPYNEQFF.

This clone was seen just once. V and J are TRBV27 and TRBJ2-3, with TRBD2 matching 13 bases. Losses at the gene ends were 8 bases for V and 2 bases for J; bases not matched to a gene: 13. Germline V gene lookup returns CDR1 MNHEY and CDR2 SMNVEV (reference sequence). The CDR3 totals 18 residues. CDR3 sequence (DNA): TGTGCCAGCCCGGGACTAGCGGGAAAAGACCGAGACACAGATACGCAGTATTTT. Translation: CASPGLAGKDRDTDTQYF.